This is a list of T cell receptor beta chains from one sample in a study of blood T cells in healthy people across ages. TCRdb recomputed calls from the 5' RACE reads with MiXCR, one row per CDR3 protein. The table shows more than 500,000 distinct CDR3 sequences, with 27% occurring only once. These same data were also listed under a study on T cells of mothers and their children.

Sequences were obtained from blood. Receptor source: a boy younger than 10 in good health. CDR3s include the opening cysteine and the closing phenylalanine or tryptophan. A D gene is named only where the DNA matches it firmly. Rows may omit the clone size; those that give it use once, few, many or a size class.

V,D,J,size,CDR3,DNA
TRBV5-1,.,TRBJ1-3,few,CASSLTPGSGNTIYF,TGCGCCAGCAGCTTGACGCCAGGGTCCGGAAACACCATATATTTT
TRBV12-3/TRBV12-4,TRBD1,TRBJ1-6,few,CASSSYSGPRGRSPLHF,TGTGCCAGCAGTTCCTACTCGGGCCCCAGGGGGAGATCACCCCTCCACTTT
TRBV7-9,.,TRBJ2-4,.,CASSLPWTVEGNIQYF,TGTGCCAGCAGCCTCCCCTGGACAGTGGAGGGAAACATTCAGTACTTC
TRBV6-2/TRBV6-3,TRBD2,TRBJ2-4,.,CASSYSGGIAKNIQYF,TGTGCCAGCAGTTACTCGGGAGGGATAGCCAAAAACATTCAGTACTTC
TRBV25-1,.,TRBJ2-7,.,CASSRPGRGIYEQYF,TGTGCCAGCAGTCGACCGGGACGGGGCATCTACGAGCAGTACTTC
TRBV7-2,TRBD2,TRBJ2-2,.,CASSSWASGEFTGELFF,TGTGCCAGCAGCTCGTGGGCTAGCGGGGAATTCACCGGGGAGCTGTTTTTT
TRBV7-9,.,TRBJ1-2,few,CASSLGDTGLGYTF,TGTGCCAGCAGCTTAGGGGACACTGGTCTTGGCTACACCTTC
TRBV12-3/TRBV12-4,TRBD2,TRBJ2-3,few,CASSPSGKKDTQYF,TGTGCCAGCAGTCCTAGCGGGAAGAAAGATACGCAGTATTTT
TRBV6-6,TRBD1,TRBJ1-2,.,CASSKGQPLGSYGYTF,TGTGCCAGCAGTAAGGGACAGCCCCTCGGTAGCTATGGCTACACCTTC
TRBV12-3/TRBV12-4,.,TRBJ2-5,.,CASSFGGALIRETQYF,TGTGCCAGCAGTTTTGGGGGGGCGCTAATTAGAGAGACCCAGTACTTC
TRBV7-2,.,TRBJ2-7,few,CASSSLRFGGYEQYF,TGTGCCAGCAGCTCCTTGAGATTTGGGGGATACGAGCAGTACTTC
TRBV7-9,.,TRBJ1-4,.,CASSLDPFAGEKLFF,TGTGCCAGCAGCTTAGACCCCTTCGCGGGTGAAAAACTGTTTTTT
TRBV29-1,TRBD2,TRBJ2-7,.,CSAEGTSGAEQYF,TGCAGCGCCGAGGGGACTAGCGGGGCCGAGCAGTACTTC
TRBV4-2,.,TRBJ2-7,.,CASSQEGRGHEQYF,TGTGCCAGCAGCCAAGAAGGCAGGGGCCACGAGCAGTACTTC
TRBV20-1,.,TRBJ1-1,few,CSAGRTAEAFF,TGCAGTGCCGGTCGGACAGCTGAAGCTTTCTTT
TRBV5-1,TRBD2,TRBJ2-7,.,CASSLFGGSEDEQYF,TGCGCCAGCAGCTTGTTTGGCGGGAGTGAGGACGAGCAGTACTTC
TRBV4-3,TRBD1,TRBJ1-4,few,CASSQDPWDREKLFF,TGCGCCAGCAGCCAAGACCCTTGGGACAGGGAAAAACTGTTTTTT
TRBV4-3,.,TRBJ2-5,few,CASSPSSGSSETQYF,TGCGCCAGCAGCCCCTCCTCCGGGAGTAGCGAGACCCAGTACTTC
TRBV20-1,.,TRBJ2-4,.,CSTEGLAKNIQYF,TGCAGTACAGAGGGTCTGGCCAAAAACATTCAGTACTTC
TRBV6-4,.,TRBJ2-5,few,CASGGREETQYF,TGTGCCAGCGGGGGACGGGAAGAGACCCAGTACTTC
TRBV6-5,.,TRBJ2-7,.,CASSYSRGGAPSYEQYF,TGTGCCAGCAGTTACTCAAGGGGGGGGGCCCCCTCCTACGAGCAGTACTTC
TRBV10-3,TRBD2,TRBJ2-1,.,CAISDPAGGPVDEQFF,TGTGCCATCAGTGACCCAGCGGGGGGGCCGGTAGATGAGCAGTTCTTC
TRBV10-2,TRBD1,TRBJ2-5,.,CASSEEMGRLKRPYRTQGETQYF,TGCGCCAGCAGTGAGGAAATGGGACGCCTAAAGAGACCCTATAGGACACAGGGGGAGACCCAGTACTTC
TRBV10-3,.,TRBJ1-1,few,CAISYREGDTEAFF,TGTGCCATCAGCTACAGGGAGGGTGACACTGAAGCTTTCTTT
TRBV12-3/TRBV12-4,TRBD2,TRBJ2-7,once,CASSLKGLAETYEQYF,TGTGCCAGCAGTTTAAAAGGGCTAGCGGAAACCTACGAGCAGTACTTC
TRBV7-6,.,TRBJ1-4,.,CASSPYAGTVVGEKLFF,TGTGCCAGCAGCCCTTATGCGGGGACGGTGGTAGGGGAAAAACTGTTTTTT
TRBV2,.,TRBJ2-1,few,CASSEDSYSSYNEQFF,TGTGCCAGTAGTGAAGACTCCTATAGCTCCTACAATGAGCAGTTCTTC
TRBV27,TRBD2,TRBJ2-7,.,CASSPTTSGVYEQYF,TGTGCCAGCAGCCCTACCACTAGCGGAGTATACGAGCAGTACTTC
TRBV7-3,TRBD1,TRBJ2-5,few,CASSLRGRGRGETQYF,TGTGCCAGCAGCTTACGGGGAAGGGGGCGCGGTGAGACCCAGTACTTC
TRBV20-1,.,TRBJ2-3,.,CSARPTLLLTDTQYF,TGCAGTGCTAGACCGACCCTCTTATTGACAGATACGCAGTATTTT
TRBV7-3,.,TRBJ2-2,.,CASSVAPSSRGTGELFF,TGTGCCAGCAGCGTAGCCCCTTCTAGTCGGGGCACCGGGGAGCTGTTTTTT
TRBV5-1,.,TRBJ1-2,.,CASTGSGNYGYTF,TGCGCCAGCACTGGATCCGGGAACTATGGCTACACCTTC
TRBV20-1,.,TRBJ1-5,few,CSARRTDEYSDQPQHF,TGCAGTGCTAGAAGAACAGACGAGTATAGCGATCAGCCCCAGCATTTT
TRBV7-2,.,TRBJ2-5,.,CASSLAMGLQTQYF,TGTGCCAGCAGCTTAGCGATGGGCCTACAGACCCAGTACTTC
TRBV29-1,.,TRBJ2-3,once,CSGAGLAERSSTDTQYF,TGCAGCGGGGCCGGGCTAGCTGAACGCTCTAGCACAGATACGCAGTATTTT
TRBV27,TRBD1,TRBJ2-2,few,CASANRGTGELFF,TGTGCCAGTGCGAACAGGGGCACCGGGGAGCTGTTTTTT
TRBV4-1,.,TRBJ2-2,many,CASSPQGGAGTGELFF,TGCGCCAGCAGCCCCCAGGGGGGCGCGGGCACCGGGGAGCTGTTTTTT
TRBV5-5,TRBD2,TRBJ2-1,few,CASSLAGTSGEQQFF,TGTGCCAGCAGCTTGGCCGGGACTAGCGGGGAGCAGCAGTTCTTC
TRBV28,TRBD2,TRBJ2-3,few,CAMGLAGTDTQYF,TGTGCCATGGGACTAGCAGGCACAGATACGCAGTATTTT
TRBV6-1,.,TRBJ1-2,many,CASSESTGINYGYTF,TGTGCCAGCAGTGAGTCGACAGGCATAAACTATGGCTACACCTTC
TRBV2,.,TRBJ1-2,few,CASREVLGYTF,TGTGCCAGCAGGGAAGTCCTCGGCTACACCTTC
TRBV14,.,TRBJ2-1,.,CASGGGGDEQFF,TGTGCCAGCGGGGGAGGAGGGGATGAGCAGTTCTTC
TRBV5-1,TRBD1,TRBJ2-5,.,CASSLGQGAGETQYF,TGCGCCAGCAGCTTGGGACAGGGGGCTGGTGAGACCCAGTACTTC
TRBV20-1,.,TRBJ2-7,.,CSAQGGYEHYF,TGCAGTGCCCAGGGAGGTTACGAGCACTACTTC
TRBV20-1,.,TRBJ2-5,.,CSAPRIQETQYF,TGCAGTGCCCCAAGGATCCAAGAGACCCAGTACTTC
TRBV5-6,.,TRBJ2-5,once,CASSLGLFPMETQYF,TGTGCCAGCAGCTTAGGACTTTTCCCAATGGAGACCCAGTACTTC
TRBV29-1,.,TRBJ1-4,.,CSVEVGGDFVKLFF,TGCAGCGTTGAAGTAGGAGGGGATTTTGTAAAACTGTTTTTT
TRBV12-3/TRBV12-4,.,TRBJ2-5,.,CASSFPREQETQYF,TGTGCCAGCAGTTTTCCGAGGGAACAAGAGACCCAGTACTTC